This entry describes one TCR beta chain. This clonotype came up many times. It has no known antigen specificity. Base qualities are not provided; no much larger clone lies one nucleotide away. The library was prepared using PCR. The sequencer listed for this sample is Illumina HiSeq 2500. TCR library preparation used molecular barcoding, with unique molecular identifiers applied to normalize quantification of the TCRbeta repertoire. TCRdb applied fastp at Q25 and MiXCR to the public reads, then kept only in-frame beta chains. CDR3 protein sequences are deduplicated, and each keeps its most common genes and DNA. For this sample the table gives hundreds of thousands of distinct CDR3 sequences, of which roughly 14% were detected only once. The ten largest clones take up 0.65% to 0.9% of the sample. The data were obtained in a study of T-cell reconstitution after alpha-beta-depleted transplantation in children (dated by TCRdb to 2016 to 2017). Background on the whole study: T-cell immune reconstitution after TCRalphabeta/CD19-depleted allogeneic hematopoietic cell transplantation in children was quantitatively tracked in the study by means of TCR repertoire profiling.

V and J are truncated by 0 bases and 4 bases respectively, leaving an intervening sequence of 15 bases. The germline V gene encodes CDR1 MNHEY and CDR2 SVGAGI. From the cysteine up to the phenylalanine, the CDR3 has a length of 16 residues. The entry retains the CDR3 DNA only, 48 bases that are in frame from base 1. Study-wide conclusions, independent of this receptor: About two months after transplant, the apparently early recovery of alphabetaT-cell counts reportedly depended on just several hundred clones that had expanded rapidly and came from non-depleted graft cells. In some patients, high TCRbeta diversity at day 60 was attributed to recipient T cells and intrathymic progenitors that had survived conditioning. Over the following months the frequencies of hyperexpanded clones went down, and after one year T-cell counts and TCRbeta diversity were mostly credited to newly produced T cells.

The treatment or condition label, read with the paper, signifies: allogeneic hematopoietic cell transplantation with graft depleted of TCRalphabeta T cells and CD19 B cells. Transplant recipients were children who received TCRalphabeta/CD19-depleted allogeneic hematopoietic cell grafts. This receptor chain uses TRBV6-5 and TRBJ1-2; the D gene lacks a confident call. This receptor was taken from a girl aged 2 to 9 with congenital amegakaryocytic thrombocytopenia, due to receive a stem cell transplant. Sequencing used PBMCs, obtained before TCRalphabeta/CD19-depleted stem cell transplant. The nucleotide sequence is TGTGCCAGCAGTTACTCACTCCCGGATACAACCTATGGCTACACCTTC. It encodes CASSYSLPDTTYGYTF.